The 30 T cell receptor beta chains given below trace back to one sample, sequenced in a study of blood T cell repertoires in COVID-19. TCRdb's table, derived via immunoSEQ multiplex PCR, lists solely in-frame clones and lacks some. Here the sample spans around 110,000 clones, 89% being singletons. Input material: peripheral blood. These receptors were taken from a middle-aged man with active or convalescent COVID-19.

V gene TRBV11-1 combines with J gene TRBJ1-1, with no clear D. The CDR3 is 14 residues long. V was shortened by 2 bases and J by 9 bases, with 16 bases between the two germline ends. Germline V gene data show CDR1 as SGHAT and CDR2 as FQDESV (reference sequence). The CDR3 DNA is TGTGCCAGCAGCTTAAACTCTATAGTCCTTAAAGCTTTCTTT. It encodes CASSLNSIVLKAFF.

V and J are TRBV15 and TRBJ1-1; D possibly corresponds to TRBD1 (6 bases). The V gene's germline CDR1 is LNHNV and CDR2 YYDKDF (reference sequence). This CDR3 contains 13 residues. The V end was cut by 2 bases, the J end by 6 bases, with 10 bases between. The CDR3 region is CATSRTGISEAFF. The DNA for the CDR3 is TGTGCCACCAGCAGAACAGGGATCTCTGAAGCTTTCTTT.

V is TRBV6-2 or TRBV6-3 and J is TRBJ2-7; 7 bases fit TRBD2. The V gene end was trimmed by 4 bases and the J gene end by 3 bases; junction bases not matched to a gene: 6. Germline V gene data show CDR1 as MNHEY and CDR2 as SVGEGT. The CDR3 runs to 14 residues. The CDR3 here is CASSSDSGLYEQYF. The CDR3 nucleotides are TGTGCCAGCAGTTCCGATAGCGGGCTCTACGAGCAGTACTTC.

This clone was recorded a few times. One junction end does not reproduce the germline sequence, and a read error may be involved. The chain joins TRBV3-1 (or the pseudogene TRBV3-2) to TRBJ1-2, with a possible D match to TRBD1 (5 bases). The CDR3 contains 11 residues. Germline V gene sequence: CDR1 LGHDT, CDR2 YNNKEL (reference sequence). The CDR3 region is CASSQDKDTAF. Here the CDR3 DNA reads TGTGCCAGCAGCCAAGATAAGGACACTGCCTTC.

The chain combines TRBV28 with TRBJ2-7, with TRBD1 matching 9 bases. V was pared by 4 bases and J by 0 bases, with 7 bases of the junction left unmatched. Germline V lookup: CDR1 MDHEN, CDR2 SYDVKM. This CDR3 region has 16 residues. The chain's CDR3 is CASSSYGTGISYEQYF. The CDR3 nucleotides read TGTGCCAGCAGTTCCTATGGGACAGGGATCTCCTACGAGCAGTACTTC.

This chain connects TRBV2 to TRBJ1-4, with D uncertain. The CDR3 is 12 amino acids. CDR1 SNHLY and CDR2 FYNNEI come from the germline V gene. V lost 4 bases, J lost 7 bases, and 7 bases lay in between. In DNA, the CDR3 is TGTGCCAGCAGTGCCTTCCTTGAAAAACTGTTTTTT. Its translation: CASSAFLEKLFF.

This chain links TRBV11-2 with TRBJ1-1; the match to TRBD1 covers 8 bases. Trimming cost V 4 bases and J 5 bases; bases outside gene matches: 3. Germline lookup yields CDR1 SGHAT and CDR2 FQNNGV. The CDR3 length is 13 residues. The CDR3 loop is CASSSGGRTEAFF. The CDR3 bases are TGTGCCAGCAGCTCAGGGGGCAGAACTGAAGCTTTCTTT.

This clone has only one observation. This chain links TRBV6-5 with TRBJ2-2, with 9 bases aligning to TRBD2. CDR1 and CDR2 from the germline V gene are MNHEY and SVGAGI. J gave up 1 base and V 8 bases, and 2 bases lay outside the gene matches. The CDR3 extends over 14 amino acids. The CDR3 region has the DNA TGTGCCAGCCGTAGCGGGAGGAACACCGGGGAGCTGTTTTTT. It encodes CASRSGRNTGELFF.

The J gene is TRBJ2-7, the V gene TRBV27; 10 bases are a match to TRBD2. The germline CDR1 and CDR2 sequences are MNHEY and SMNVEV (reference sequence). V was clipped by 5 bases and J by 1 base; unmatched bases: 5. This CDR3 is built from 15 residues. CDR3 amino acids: CASSPTSGFSYEQYF. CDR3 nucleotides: TGTGCCAGCAGTCCGACTAGCGGGTTTTCCTACGAGCAGTACTTC.

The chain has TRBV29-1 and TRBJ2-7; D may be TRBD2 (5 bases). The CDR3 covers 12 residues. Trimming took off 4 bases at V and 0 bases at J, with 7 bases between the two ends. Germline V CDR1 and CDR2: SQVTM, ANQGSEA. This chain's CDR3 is CSVVDYSYEQYF. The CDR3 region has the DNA TGCAGCGTTGTAGACTACTCCTACGAGCAGTACTTC.

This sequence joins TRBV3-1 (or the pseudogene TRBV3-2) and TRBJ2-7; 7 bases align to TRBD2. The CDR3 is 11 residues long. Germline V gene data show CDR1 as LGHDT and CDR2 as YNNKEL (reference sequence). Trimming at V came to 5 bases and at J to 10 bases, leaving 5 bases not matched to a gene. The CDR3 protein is CASSSLAEQYF. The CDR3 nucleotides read TGTGCCAGCAGCTCGCTAGCGGAACAGTACTTC.

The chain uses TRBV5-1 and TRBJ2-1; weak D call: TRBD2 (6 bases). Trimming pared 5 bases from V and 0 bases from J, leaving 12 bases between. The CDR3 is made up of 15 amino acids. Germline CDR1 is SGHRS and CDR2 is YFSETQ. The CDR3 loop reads CASREGTPSYNEQFF. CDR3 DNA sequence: TGCGCCAGCAGGGAAGGGACTCCCTCCTACAATGAGCAGTTCTTC. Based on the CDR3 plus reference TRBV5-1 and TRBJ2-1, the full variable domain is KAGVTQTPRYLIKTRGQQVTLSCSPISGHRSVSWYQQTPGQGLQFLFEYFSETQRNKGNFPGRFSGRQFSNSRSEMNVSTLELGDSALYLCASREGTPSYNEQFFGPGTRLTVL.

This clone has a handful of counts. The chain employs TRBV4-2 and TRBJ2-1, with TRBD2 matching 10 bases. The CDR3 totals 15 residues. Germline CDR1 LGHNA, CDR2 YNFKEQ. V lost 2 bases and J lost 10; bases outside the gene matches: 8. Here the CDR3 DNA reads TGTGCCAGCAGCCAACTGAGCGGGAGGGCCGGGGAGCAGTTCTTC. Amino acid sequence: CASSQLSGRAGEQFF.

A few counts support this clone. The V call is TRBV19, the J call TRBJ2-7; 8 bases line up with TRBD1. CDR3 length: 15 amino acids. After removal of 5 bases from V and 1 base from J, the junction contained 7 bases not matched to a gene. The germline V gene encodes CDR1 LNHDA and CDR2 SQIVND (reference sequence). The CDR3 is CASSLGQGRSYEQYF. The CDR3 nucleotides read TGTGCCAGTAGTTTAGGACAGGGTCGATCCTACGAGCAGTACTTC.

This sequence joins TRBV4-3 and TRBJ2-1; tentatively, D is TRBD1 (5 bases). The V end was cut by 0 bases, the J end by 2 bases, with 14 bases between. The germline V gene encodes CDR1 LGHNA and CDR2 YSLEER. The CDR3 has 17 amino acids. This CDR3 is CASSQDLEGATYNEQFF. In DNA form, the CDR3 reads TGCGCCAGCAGCCAAGATCTCGAAGGGGCAACCTACAATGAGCAGTTCTTC.

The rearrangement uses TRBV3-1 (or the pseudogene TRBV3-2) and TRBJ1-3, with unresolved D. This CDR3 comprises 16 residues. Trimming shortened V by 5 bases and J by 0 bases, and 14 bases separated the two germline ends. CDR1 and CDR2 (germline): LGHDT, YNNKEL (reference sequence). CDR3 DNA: TGTGCCAGCAGCGATTCCCTACCCAACTCTGGAAACACCATATATTTT. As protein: CASSDSLPNSGNTIYF.

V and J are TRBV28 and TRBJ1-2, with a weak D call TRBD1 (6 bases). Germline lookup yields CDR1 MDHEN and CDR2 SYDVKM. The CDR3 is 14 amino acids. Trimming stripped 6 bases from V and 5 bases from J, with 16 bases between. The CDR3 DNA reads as TGTGCCAGCAGCCTCTCGACAGGTCCTTATGGCTACACCTTC. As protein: CASSLSTGPYGYTF.

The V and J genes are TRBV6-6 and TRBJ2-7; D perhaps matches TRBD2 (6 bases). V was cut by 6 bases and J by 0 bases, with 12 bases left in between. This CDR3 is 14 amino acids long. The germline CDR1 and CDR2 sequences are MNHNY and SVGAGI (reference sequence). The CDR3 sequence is CASSHGTSSYEQYF. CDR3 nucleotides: TGTGCCAGCAGCCACGGGACTTCCTCCTACGAGCAGTACTTC.

CDR3 residues: CSVEDQGRGYGYTF. The DNA of the CDR3 is TGCAGCGTTGAAGATCAAGGACGGGGCTATGGCTACACCTTC. The rearrangement links TRBV29-1 to TRBJ1-2; D unresolved. V was clipped by 0 bases and J by 4 bases, with 12 bases between them. Germline CDR1 and CDR2: SQVTM and ANQGSEA. The CDR3 covers 14 residues. Together with reference TRBV29-1 and TRBJ1-2, the CDR3 gives the full variable domain: SAVISQKPSRDICQRGTSLTIQCQVDSQVTMMFWYRQQPGQSLTLIATANQGSEATYESGFVIDKFPISRPNLTFSTLTVSNMSPEDSSIYLCSVEDQGRGYGYTFGSGTRLTVV.

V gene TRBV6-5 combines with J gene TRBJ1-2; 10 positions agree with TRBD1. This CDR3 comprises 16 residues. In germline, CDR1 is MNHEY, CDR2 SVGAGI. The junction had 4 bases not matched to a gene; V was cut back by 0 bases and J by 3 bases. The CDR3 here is CASSYSGTGDDYGYTF. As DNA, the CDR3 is TGTGCCAGCAGTTACTCAGGGACAGGGGATGACTATGGCTACACCTTC.

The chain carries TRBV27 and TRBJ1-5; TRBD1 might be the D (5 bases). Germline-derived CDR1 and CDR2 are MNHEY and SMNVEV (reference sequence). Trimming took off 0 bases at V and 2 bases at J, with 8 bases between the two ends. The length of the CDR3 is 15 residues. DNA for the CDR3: TGTGCCAGCAGTTTATCGACAGTTGGCAATCAGCCCCAGCATTTT. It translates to CASSLSTVGNQPQHF.

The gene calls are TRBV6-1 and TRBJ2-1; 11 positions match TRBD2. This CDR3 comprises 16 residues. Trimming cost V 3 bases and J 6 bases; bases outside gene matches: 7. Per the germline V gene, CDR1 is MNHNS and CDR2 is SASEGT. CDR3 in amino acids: CASSERRLAGTNEQFF. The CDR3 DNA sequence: TGTGCCAGCAGTGAGAGGCGACTAGCGGGGACCAATGAGCAGTTCTTC.

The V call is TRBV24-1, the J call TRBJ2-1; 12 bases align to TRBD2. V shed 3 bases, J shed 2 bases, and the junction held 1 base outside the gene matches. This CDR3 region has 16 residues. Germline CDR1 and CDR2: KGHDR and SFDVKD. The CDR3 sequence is CATSDASGRAYNEQFF. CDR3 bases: TGTGCCACCAGTGATGCTAGCGGGAGGGCCTACAATGAGCAGTTCTTC.

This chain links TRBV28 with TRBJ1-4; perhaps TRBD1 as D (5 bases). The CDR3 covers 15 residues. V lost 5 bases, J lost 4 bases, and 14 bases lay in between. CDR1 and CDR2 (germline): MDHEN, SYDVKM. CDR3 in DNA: TGTGCCAGCAGTAACAACAGGAATTTTAATGAAAAACTGTTTTTT. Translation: CASSNNRNFNEKLFF.

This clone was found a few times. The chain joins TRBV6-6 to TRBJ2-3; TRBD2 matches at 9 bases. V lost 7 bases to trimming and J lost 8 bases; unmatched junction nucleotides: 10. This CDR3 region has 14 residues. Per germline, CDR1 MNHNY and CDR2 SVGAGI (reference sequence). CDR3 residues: CASTAVGGRATQYF. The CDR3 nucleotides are TGTGCCAGCACCGCGGTGGGCGGGAGGGCTACGCAGTATTTT.

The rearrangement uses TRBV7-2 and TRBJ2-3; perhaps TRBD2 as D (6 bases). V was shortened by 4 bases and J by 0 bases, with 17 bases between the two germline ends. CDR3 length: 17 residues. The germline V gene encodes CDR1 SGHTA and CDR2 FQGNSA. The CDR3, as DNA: TGTGCCAGCAGCTGGGGGACGGGAGTCGTAAGCACAGATACGCAGTATTTT. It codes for CASSWGTGVVSTDTQYF.

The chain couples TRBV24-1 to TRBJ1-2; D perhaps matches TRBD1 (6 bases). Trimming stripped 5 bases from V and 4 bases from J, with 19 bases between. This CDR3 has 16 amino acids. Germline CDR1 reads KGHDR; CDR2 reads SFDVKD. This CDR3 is CATSAGGADVSYGYTF. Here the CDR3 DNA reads TGTGCCACCAGTGCGGGGGGCGCAGATGTCAGCTATGGCTACACCTTC.

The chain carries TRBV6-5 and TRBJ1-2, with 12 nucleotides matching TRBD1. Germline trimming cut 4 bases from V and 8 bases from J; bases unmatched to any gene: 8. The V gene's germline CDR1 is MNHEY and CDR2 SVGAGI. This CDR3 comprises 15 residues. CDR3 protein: CASSFSGQGALGYTF. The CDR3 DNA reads TGTGCCAGCAGTTTCTCGGGACAGGGGGCTTTGGGCTACACCTTC.

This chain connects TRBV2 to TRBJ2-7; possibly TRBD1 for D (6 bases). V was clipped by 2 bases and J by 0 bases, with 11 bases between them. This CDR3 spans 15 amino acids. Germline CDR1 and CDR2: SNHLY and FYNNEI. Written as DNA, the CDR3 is TGTGCCAGCAGTGAAAGGGGGAGCCTCTCCTACGAGCAGTACTTC. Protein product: CASSERGSLSYEQYF.

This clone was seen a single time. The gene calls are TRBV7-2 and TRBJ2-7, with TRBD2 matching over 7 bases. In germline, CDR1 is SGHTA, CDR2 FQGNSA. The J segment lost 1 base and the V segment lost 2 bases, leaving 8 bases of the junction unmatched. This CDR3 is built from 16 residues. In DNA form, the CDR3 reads TGTGCCAGCAGCTTACAACCTAGCGGTCAATCCTACGAGCAGTACTTC. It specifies CASSLQPSGQSYEQYF.